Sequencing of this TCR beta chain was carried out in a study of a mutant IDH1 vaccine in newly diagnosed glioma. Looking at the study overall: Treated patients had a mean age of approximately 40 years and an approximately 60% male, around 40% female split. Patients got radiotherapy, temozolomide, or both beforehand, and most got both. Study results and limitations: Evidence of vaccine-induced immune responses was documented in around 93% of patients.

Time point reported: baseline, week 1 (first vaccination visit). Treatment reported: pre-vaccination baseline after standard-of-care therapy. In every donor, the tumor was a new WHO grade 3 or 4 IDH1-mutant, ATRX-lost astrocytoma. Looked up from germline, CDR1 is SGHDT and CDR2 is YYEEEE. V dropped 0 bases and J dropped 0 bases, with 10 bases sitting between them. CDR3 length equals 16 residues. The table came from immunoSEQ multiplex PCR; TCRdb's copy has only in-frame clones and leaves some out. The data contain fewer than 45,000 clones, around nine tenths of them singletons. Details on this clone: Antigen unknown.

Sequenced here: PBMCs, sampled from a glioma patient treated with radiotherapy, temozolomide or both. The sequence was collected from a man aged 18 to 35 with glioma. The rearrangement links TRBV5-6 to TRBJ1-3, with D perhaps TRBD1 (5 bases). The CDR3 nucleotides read TGTGCCAGCAGCTTGGCGGGGCTCAACTCTGGAAACACCATATATTTT. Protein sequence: CASSLAGLNSGNTIYF.